This T cell receptor beta chain is from a study of T cell responses to AZD1222 COVID-19 vaccine. Study background: Pooled together were second doses at about 4 or about 12 weeks.

Comments on this clone: What it binds is unknown.

Study-level findings and limits: A mostly white British donor set with more females was recruited, and clonal diversity was possibly underestimated. Across spike, vaccine-associated CD4 TCRs were found, dominant at 160-218 and 743-854.

This table comes from immunoSEQ multiplex PCR, and its TCRdb copy is limited to in-frame clones, with some not included. This sample has 140,000 to 150,000 clones, with approximately 90% found just once. V shed 4 bases and J 4 bases; nucleotides not matched to a gene: 5. This CDR3 comprises 14 residues. Germline V gene lookup returns CDR1 LNHNV and CDR2 YYDKDF (reference sequence). The TCR comes from an adult in good health. V gene TRBV15 combines with J gene TRBJ1-2; 8 bases are shared with TRBD1. The specimen comprised peripheral blood, sampled on day 0 of AZD1222 vaccination. The CDR3 region is CATSTRDRLYGYTF. CDR3 nucleotides: TGTGCCACCAGCACTAGGGACAGGCTCTATGGCTACACCTTC. Based on the CDR3 plus reference TRBV15 and TRBJ1-2, the full variable domain is DAMVIQNPRYQVTQFGKPVTLSCSQTLNHNVMYWYQQKSSQAPKLLFHYYDKDFNNEADTPDNFQSRRPNTSFCFLDIRSPGLGDTAMYLCATSTRDRLYGYTFGSGTRLTVV.